Listed below are T cell receptor beta chains from one sample, sequenced in a study of PD-1 blockade in classical Hodgkin lymphoma. Assay used: immunoSEQ multiplex PCR; TCRdb lists only in-frame clones, some missing. The sample lists approximately 25,000 clones; 84% were seen once. The sequencing used CD4+ T cells from blood, collected at baseline. The source of these receptors is a human donor with classical Hodgkin lymphoma. Each CDR3 is given with its conserved first and last residue. D genes are given only for firm matches. Part of the rows lack a size; the others show once, few, many or a class for expanded clones.

d_call: .; clone_size: .; j_call: TRBJ1-2; v_call: TRBV5-6; cdr3_aa: CASSSGQPSYGYTF; cdr3_nt: TGTGCCAGCAGCTCTGGACAGCCAAGCTATGGCTACACCTTC
d_call: .; clone_size: .; j_call: TRBJ1-2; v_call: TRBV5-1; cdr3_aa: CASSPSGEGYTF; cdr3_nt: TGCGCCAGCAGCCCCTCGGGGGAAGGCTACACCTTC
d_call: .; clone_size: .; j_call: TRBJ2-7; v_call: TRBV27; cdr3_aa: CASSLSGYEQYF; cdr3_nt: TGTGCCAGCAGTTTAAGTGGGTACGAGCAGTACTTC
d_call: .; clone_size: .; j_call: TRBJ1-1; v_call: TRBV7-2; cdr3_aa: CASRVPGGTEAFF; cdr3_nt: TGTGCCAGCAGGGTGCCTGGGGGCACTGAAGCTTTCTTT
d_call: .; clone_size: .; j_call: TRBJ1-5; v_call: TRBV2; cdr3_aa: CASSESQGTAQPQHF; cdr3_nt: TGTGCCAGCAGTGAAAGCCAGGGCACGGCTCAGCCCCAGCATTTT
d_call: TRBD2; clone_size: once; j_call: TRBJ2-7; v_call: TRBV5-1; cdr3_aa: CASSRRVTSGSTSYEQYF; cdr3_nt: TGCGCCAGCAGCCGGAGGGTGACTAGCGGATCTACCTCCTACGAGCAGTACTTC
d_call: .; clone_size: few; j_call: TRBJ1-2; v_call: TRBV30; cdr3_aa: CAWNTGQFYTF; cdr3_nt: TGTGCCTGGAATACCGGACAGTTCTACACCTTC
d_call: .; clone_size: .; j_call: TRBJ1-6; v_call: TRBV2; cdr3_aa: CASHLGGSENSPLHF; cdr3_nt: TGTGCCAGCCACCTGGGGGGCTCTGAAAATTCACCCCTCCACTTT
d_call: .; clone_size: .; j_call: TRBJ2-7; v_call: TRBV27; cdr3_aa: CASRTRQAPYEQYF; cdr3_nt: TGTGCCAGCAGAACGCGACAGGCCCCCTACGAGCAGTACTTC
d_call: .; clone_size: few; j_call: TRBJ1-1; v_call: TRBV9; cdr3_aa: CASSVVEGRAFF; cdr3_nt: TGTGCCAGCAGCGTAGTGGAGGGGAGGGCTTTCTTT
d_call: .; clone_size: .; j_call: TRBJ1-2; v_call: TRBV5-1; cdr3_aa: CASSLDVAPGGYTF; cdr3_nt: TGCGCCAGCAGCTTGGATGTCGCCCCCGGTGGCTACACCTTC
d_call: TRBD2; clone_size: .; j_call: TRBJ2-5; v_call: TRBV11-2; cdr3_aa: CASSNLAGSLQETQYF; cdr3_nt: TGTGCCAGCAGCAATTTAGCGGGGTCTCTCCAAGAGACCCAGTACTTC
d_call: .; clone_size: .; j_call: TRBJ1-3; v_call: TRBV7-9; cdr3_aa: CASSLSGRSGNTIYF; cdr3_nt: TGTGCCAGCAGCTTATCAGGGCGGAGTGGAAACACCATATATTTT
d_call: .; clone_size: few; j_call: TRBJ1-3; v_call: TRBV29-1; cdr3_aa: CSVREENTIYF; cdr3_nt: TGCAGCGTCCGGGAGGAAAACACCATATATTTT
d_call: TRBD1; clone_size: once; j_call: TRBJ1-6; v_call: TRBV7-6; cdr3_aa: CASSHGQGGISGDSPLHF; cdr3_nt: TGTGCCAGCAGCCACGGACAGGGAGGAATTTCAGGGGATTCACCCCTCCACTTT
d_call: .; clone_size: .; j_call: TRBJ1-4; v_call: TRBV11-2; cdr3_aa: CASSLNGGLSNEKLFF; cdr3_nt: TGTGCCAGCAGTTTGAATGGGGGTCTGTCTAATGAAAAACTGTTTTTT
d_call: .; clone_size: .; j_call: TRBJ2-7; v_call: TRBV18; cdr3_aa: CASSPGDGYEQYF; cdr3_nt: TGTGCCAGCTCACCAGGTGACGGATACGAGCAGTACTTC
d_call: .; clone_size: large; j_call: TRBJ2-1; v_call: TRBV11-3; cdr3_aa: CASSGWDNEQFF; cdr3_nt: TGTGCCAGCAGCGGGTGGGACAATGAGCAGTTCTTC
d_call: .; clone_size: .; j_call: TRBJ2-6; v_call: TRBV18; cdr3_aa: CASSPAEGGANVLTF; cdr3_nt: TGTGCCAGCTCACCAGCCGAGGGGGGGGCCAACGTCCTGACTTTC
d_call: .; clone_size: once; j_call: TRBJ1-1; v_call: TRBV7-2; cdr3_aa: CASSPVGGPNTEAFF; cdr3_nt: TGTGCCAGCAGCCCCGTGGGAGGGCCGAACACTGAAGCTTTCTTT
d_call: TRBD2; clone_size: .; j_call: TRBJ2-2; v_call: TRBV2; cdr3_aa: CASRLAGFAGELFF; cdr3_nt: TGTGCCAGCAGACTAGCGGGGTTTGCCGGGGAGCTGTTTTTT
d_call: .; clone_size: .; j_call: TRBJ2-7; v_call: TRBV5-4; cdr3_aa: CASSFGTSYEQYF; cdr3_nt: TGTGCCAGCAGCTTCGGGACATCCTACGAGCAGTACTTC
d_call: .; clone_size: .; j_call: TRBJ2-6; v_call: TRBV19; cdr3_aa: CASSIGAAGANVLTF; cdr3_nt: TGTGCCAGTAGTATTGGAGCGGCTGGGGCCAACGTCCTGACTTTC
d_call: TRBD1; clone_size: .; j_call: TRBJ1-1; v_call: TRBV5-1; cdr3_aa: CASSSPQGADTEAFF; cdr3_nt: TGCGCCAGCAGCTCACCTCAGGGGGCGGACACTGAAGCTTTCTTT
d_call: TRBD2; clone_size: .; j_call: TRBJ2-1; v_call: TRBV10-2; cdr3_aa: CASSESGRGSNEQFF; cdr3_nt: TGCGCCAGCAGTGAGTCGGGGCGGGGGAGTAATGAGCAGTTCTTC
d_call: TRBD2; clone_size: .; j_call: TRBJ2-2; v_call: TRBV7-3; cdr3_aa: CASSQGPAGTGELFF; cdr3_nt: TGTGCCAGCAGCCAAGGGCCAGCGGGGACCGGGGAGCTGTTTTTT
d_call: .; clone_size: .; j_call: TRBJ1-5; v_call: TRBV9; cdr3_aa: CASSVGSGSNQPQHF; cdr3_nt: TGTGCCAGCAGCGTAGGCTCGGGGAGCAATCAGCCCCAGCATTTT
d_call: TRBD1; clone_size: .; j_call: TRBJ1-2; v_call: TRBV6-5; cdr3_aa: CASSPTGSGNYGYTF; cdr3_nt: TGTGCCAGCAGTCCGACAGGGAGTGGGAACTATGGCTACACCTTC
d_call: .; clone_size: .; j_call: TRBJ1-3; v_call: TRBV7-9; cdr3_aa: CASSLGLAVERTIYF; cdr3_nt: TGTGCCAGCAGCTTAGGGTTAGCGGTCGAGCGGACCATATATTTT
d_call: .; clone_size: .; j_call: TRBJ1-1; v_call: TRBV5-8; cdr3_aa: CASSLPGASTEAFF; cdr3_nt: TGTGCCAGCAGCTTGCCAGGGGCGTCCACTGAAGCTTTCTTT